This section outlines one T cell receptor (beta chain) sequence together with its context. The data stem from a study of cytomegalovirus exposure and HLA in healthy donors. V was cut by 0 bases and J by 4 bases, with 8 bases left in between. The CDR3 sequence is 14 residues long. Germline V CDR1 and CDR2: SGHDT, YYEEEE. 13 Jbeta primers and 60 Vbeta primers were used for the PCR. Data came from immunoSEQ multiplex PCR; TCRdb stores just in-frame clones and leaves some out. The table has fewer than 130,000 clones, around three quarters seen once. The chain links TRBV5-6 to TRBJ1-3; D remains ambiguous. This TCR derives from a female donor in good health and CMV-seropositive. Sequenced sample: PBMCs. The DNA of the CDR3 is TGTGCCAGCAGCTTGGCCGGGTTCGGAAACACCATATATTTT. Translating it yields CASSLAGFGNTIYF.